This entry describes one T cell receptor (beta chain). Its specificity is unknown. Deletions cut 2 bases from V and 0 bases from J, with 6 bases between. CDR3 size: 14 residues. Per germline, CDR1 SGHTA and CDR2 FQGTGA. This sample is drawn from a study of CD8+CD57+ T cells in acquired aplastic anemia. Genomic DNA constituted the template upon which TCR beta VDJ and CDR3 profiling was performed. TCRdb ran MiXCR on the reads and lists one entry per CDR3 protein. The sample has about 160,000 distinct CDR3 sequences, over 40% seen once. Patients selected for sequencing had displayed CD8+CD57+ cell expansion by flow cytometry. Study-wide points: The CD8+ Simpson's diversity of patients and controls was not significantly different. Approximately 29 was the count of CD8+ CDR3 sequences that patients shared with controls.

The receptor's source is a human donor with aplastic anemia. The rearrangement links TRBV7-3 to TRBJ2-3; D gene uncertain. Input material: sorted CD4+, CD8+, or CD8+CD57+ T cells (not recorded which) from PBMCs. The CDR3 is CASSLGISTDTQYF. CDR3 in DNA: TGTGCCAGCAGCTTAGGGATTAGCACAGATACGCAGTATTTT.